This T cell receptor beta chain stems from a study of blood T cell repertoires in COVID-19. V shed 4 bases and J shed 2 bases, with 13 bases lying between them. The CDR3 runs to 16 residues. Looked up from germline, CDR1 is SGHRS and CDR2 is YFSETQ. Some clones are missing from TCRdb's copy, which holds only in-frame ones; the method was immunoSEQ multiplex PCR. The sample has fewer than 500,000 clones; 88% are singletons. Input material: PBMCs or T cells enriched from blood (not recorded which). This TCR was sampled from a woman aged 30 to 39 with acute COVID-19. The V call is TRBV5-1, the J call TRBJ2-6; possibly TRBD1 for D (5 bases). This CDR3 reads CASSAKTGTGANVLTF. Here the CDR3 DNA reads TGCGCCAGCAGCGCAAAAACAGGAACTGGGGCCAACGTCCTGACTTTC.